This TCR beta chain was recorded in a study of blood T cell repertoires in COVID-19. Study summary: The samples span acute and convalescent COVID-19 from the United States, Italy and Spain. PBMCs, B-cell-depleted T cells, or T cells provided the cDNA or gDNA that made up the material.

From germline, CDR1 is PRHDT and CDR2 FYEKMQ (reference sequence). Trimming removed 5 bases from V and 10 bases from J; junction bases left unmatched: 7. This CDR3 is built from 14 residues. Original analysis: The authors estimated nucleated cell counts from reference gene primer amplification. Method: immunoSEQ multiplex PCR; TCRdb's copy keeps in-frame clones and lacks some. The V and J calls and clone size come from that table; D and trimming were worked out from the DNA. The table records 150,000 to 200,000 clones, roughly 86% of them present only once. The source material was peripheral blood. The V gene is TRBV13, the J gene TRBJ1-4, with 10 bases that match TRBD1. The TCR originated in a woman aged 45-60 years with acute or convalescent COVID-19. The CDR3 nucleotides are TGTGCCAGCAGCCGGACAGGGGGGGACGGAAAACTGTTTTTT. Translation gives CASSRTGGDGKLFF.